This T cell receptor beta chain was sequenced in a study of T cells in Graves' hyperthyroidism and ophthalmopathy. Turning to the study itself: Blood was drawn when the patient was first diagnosed and still untreated. General observations from the study: The model anticipated ophthalmopathy a median about six months pre-onset. In the analysis, a 13 V-J model separated ophthalmopathy from stable hyperthyroidism.

Patients affected by ophthalmopathy presented a Clinical Activity Score of at least 3, a NOSPECS grade of at least 4, and disease duration below 3 months. On this clonotype: Its antigen is undetermined.

Regions amplified from RNA transcripts were the TCR beta CDR3 regions. With the HTBI primer set, the TCR CDR3 went through a first round of RT-PCR. Each CDR3 protein is one row after TCRdb ran MiXCR on the multiplex PCR reads. The table includes around 340,000 distinct CDR3 sequences, less than 20% detected once. The CDR3 totals 16 residues. The germline V gene has CDR1 MNHEY and CDR2 SVGEGT. V gave up 6 bases and J gave up 3 bases, with 21 bases separating them. The clonotype originates from a woman between 35 and 50 years old with Graves' ophthalmopathy. Sequencing was done on a sample of blood. The chain recombines TRBV6-2 or TRBV6-3 with TRBJ2-7; D is perhaps TRBD1 (6 bases). The CDR3 loop reads CASSNKWTESNYEQYF. The CDR3 bases are TGTGCCAGCAGCAATAAGTGGACAGAGAGTAACTACGAGCAGTACTTC.